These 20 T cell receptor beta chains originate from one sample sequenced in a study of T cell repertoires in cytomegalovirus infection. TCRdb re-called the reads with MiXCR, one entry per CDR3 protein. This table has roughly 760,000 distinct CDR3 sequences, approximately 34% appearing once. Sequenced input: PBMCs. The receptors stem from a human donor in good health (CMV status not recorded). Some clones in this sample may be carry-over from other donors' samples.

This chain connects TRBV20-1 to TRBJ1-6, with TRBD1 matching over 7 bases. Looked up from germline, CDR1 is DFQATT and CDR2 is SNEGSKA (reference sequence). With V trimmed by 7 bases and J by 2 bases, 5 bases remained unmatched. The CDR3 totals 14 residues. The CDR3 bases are TGCAGTGTTCGGACAGGCGCCTATAATTCACCCCTCCACTTT. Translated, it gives CSVRTGAYNSPLHF.

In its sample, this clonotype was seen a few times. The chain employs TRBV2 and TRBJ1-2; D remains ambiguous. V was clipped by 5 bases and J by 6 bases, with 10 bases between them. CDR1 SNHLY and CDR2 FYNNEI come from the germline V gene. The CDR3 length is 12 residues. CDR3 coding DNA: TGTGCCAGCAGTCAACAAAGAGATGGCTACACCTTC. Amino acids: CASSQQRDGYTF. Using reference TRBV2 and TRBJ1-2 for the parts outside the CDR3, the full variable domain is EPEVTQTPSHQVTQMGQEVILRCVPISNHLYFYWYRQILGQKVEFLVSFYNNEISEKSEIFDDQFSVERPDGSNFTLKIRSTKLEDSAMYFCASSQQRDGYTFGSGTRLTVV.

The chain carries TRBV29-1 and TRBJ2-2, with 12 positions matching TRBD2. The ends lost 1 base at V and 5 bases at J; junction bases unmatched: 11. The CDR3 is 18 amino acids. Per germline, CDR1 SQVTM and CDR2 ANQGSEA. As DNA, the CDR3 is TGCAGCGTTGAAGCGGGGGAACTAGCGGGGGGACGAACCGGGGAGCTGTTTTTT. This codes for CSVEAGELAGGRTGELFF.

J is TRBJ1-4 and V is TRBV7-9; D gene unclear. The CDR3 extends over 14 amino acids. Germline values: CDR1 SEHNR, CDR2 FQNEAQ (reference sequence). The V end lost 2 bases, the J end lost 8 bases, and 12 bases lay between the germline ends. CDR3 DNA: TGTGCCAGCAGCTTACAGGAGGGTAGAGAAAAACTGTTTTTT. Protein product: CASSLQEGREKLFF. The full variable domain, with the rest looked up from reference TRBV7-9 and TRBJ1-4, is DTGVSQNPRHKITKRGQNVTFRCDPISEHNRLYWYRQTLGQGPEFLTYFQNEAQLEKSRLLSDRFSAERPKGSFSTLEIQRTEQGDSAMYLCASSLQEGREKLFFGSGTQLSVL.

The CDR3 DNA reads as TGTGCCAGCAGACAGGCTCTTGGCTGGCATCAGCCCCAGCATTTT. Its translation is CASRQALGWHQPQHF. This rearrangement joins TRBV12-3 or TRBV12-4 to TRBJ1-5; D perhaps matches TRBD1 (5 bases). Trimming removed 6 bases at V and 5 bases at J, with 17 bases between. The CDR3 loop spans 15 amino acids.

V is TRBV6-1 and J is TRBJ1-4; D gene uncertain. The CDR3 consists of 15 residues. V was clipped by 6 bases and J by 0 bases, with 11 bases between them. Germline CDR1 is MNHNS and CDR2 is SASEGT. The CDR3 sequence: CASRDRSATNEKLFF. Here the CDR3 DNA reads TGTGCCAGCAGGGACCGTTCAGCAACTAATGAAAAACTGTTTTTT.

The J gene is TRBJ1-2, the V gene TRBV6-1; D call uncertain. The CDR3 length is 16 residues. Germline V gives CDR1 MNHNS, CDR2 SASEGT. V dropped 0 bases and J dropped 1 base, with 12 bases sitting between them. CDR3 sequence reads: CASSEAPGRGNYGYTF. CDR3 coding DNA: TGTGCCAGCAGTGAAGCCCCCGGACGGGGTAACTATGGCTACACCTTC.

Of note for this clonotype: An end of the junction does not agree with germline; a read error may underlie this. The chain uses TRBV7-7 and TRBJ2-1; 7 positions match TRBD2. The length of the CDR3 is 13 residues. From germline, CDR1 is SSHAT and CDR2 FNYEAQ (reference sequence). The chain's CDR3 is CASSLAGTSEQFF. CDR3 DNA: TGTGCTAGCAGCTTAGCGGGTACTAGTGAGCAGTTCTTC.

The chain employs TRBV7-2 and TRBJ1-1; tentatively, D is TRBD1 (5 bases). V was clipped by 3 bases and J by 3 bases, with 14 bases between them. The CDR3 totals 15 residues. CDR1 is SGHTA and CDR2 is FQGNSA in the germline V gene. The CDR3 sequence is CASSFTLGGYTEAFF. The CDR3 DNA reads TGTGCCAGCAGCTTTACCCTGGGGGGTTACACTGAAGCTTTCTTT.

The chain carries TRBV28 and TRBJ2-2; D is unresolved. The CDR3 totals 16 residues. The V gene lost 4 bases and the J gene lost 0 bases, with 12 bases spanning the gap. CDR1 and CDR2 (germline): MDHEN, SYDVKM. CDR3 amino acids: CASSSVPFANTGELFF. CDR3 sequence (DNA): TGTGCCAGCAGTTCGGTCCCTTTCGCGAACACCGGGGAGCTGTTTTTT.

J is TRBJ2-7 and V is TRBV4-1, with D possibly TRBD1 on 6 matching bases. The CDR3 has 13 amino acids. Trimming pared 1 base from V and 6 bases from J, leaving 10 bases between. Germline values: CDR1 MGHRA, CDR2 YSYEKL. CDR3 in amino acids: CASSQVGAGEQYF. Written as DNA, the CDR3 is TGCGCCAGCAGCCAAGTGGGGGCAGGCGAGCAGTACTTC.

Here the CDR3 DNA reads TGTGCCTCTCGGAGGGACTCTGGAAACACCATATATTTT. Translating it yields CASRRDSGNTIYF. The chain uses TRBV30 and TRBJ1-3; D uncertain. CDR1 and CDR2 from the germline V gene are GTSNPN and SVGIG (reference sequence). Trimming cost V 7 bases and J 0 bases, with 10 bases left between them. This CDR3 has 13 residues.

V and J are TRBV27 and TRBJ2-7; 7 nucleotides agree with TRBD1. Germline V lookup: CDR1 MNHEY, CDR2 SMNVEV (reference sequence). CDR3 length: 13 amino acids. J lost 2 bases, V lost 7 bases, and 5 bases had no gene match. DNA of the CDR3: TGTGCCAGCAAGACAGGGTCTGCCTACGAGCAGTACTTC. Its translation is CASKTGSAYEQYF.

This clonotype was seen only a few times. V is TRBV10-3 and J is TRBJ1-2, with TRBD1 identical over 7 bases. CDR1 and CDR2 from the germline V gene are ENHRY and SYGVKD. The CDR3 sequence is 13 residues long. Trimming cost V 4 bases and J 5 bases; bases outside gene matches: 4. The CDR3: CAISGDRAYGYTF. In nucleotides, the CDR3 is TGTGCCATCAGTGGCGACAGGGCTTATGGCTACACCTTC.

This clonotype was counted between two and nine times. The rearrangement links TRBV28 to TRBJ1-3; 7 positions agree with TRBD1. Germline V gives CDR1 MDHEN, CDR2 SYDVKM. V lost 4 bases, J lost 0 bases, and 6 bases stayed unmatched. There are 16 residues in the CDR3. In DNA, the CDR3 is TGTGCCAGCAGTTACCAGACAGGGCTCTCTGGAAACACCATATATTTT. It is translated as CASSYQTGLSGNTIYF.

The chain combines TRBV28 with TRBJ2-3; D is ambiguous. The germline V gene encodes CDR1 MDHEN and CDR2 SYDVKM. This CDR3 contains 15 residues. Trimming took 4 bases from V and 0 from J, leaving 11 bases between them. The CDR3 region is CASSWALRSTDTQYF. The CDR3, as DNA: TGTGCCAGCAGTTGGGCCCTCAGGAGCACAGATACGCAGTATTTT. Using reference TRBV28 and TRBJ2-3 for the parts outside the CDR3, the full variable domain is DVKVTQSSRYLVKRTGEKVFLECVQDMDHENMFWYRQDPGLGLRLIYFSYDVKMKEKGDIPEGYSVSREKKERFSLILESASTNQTSMYLCASSWALRSTDTQYFGPGTRLTVL.

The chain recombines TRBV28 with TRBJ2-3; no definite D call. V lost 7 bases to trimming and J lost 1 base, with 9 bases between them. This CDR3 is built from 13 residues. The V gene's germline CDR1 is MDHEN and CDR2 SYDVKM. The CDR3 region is CASIGSGTDTQYF. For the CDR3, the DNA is TGTGCCAGCATTGGGTCAGGCACAGATACGCAGTATTTT.

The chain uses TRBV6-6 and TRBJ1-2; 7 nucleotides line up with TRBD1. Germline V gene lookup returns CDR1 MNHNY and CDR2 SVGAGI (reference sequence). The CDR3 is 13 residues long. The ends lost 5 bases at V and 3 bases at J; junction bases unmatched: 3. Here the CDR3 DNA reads TGTGCCAGCAGTCAAGACAGGGACTATGGCTACACCTTC. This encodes CASSQDRDYGYTF.

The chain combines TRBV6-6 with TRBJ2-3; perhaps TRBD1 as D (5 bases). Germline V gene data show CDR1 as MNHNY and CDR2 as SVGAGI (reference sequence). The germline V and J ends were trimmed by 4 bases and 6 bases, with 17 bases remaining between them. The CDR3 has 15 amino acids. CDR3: CASSSLKQVEDTQYF. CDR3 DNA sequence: TGTGCCAGCAGTTCCCTCAAACAGGTGGAGGATACGCAGTATTTT.

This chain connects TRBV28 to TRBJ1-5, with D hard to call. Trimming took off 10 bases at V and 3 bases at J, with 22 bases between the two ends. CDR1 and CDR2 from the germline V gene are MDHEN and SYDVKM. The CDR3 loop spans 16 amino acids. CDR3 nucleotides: TGTGCCACCAAGCGAGATCAAAGTACAATCAATCAGCCCCAGCATTTT. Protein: CATKRDQSTINQPQHF.